The 14 T cell receptor beta chains below all came from one sample that was sequenced in a study of blood T cell repertoires in COVID-19 (dated by TCRdb to the early 2020s). The library was produced with the immunoSEQ multiplex PCR assay. In TCRdb, the immuneACCESS table is reduced to in-frame sequences with V and J assigned. These tables do not hold every clone; where another copy was compared, an unresolved V gene accounts for under half, and the others remain unexplained. The sample table records about 100,000 clones; roughly 84% of these occur just once. The ten largest make up about 13% of the sample. Sequences were obtained from peripheral blood. These receptors came from a human donor in a cohort sampled during active COVID-19.

This chain joins TRBV11-2 and TRBJ2-3; 9 bases fit TRBD2. Per the germline V gene, CDR1 is SGHAT and CDR2 is FQNNGV. The CDR3 has 17 amino acids. V dropped 6 bases and J dropped 1; count of bases not matched to a gene: 11. The DNA of the CDR3 is TGTGCCAGCAGTCCGGGACTAGCAAACTCCCGCACAGATACGCAGTATTTT. This gives the protein CASSPGLANSRTDTQYF.

V is TRBV5-1 and J is TRBJ2-3; D is unclear. Germline V lookup: CDR1 SGHRS, CDR2 YFSETQ. The CDR3 sequence is 14 residues long. V was clipped by 0 bases and J by 1 base, with 6 bases between them. This CDR3 is CASSLARRTDTQYF. The CDR3 nucleotides read TGCGCCAGCAGCTTGGCCAGGCGCACAGATACGCAGTATTTT.

V gene TRBV2 combines with J gene TRBJ1-3; 7 nucleotides line up with TRBD1. V trimming: 6 bases; J trimming: 4 bases; junction bases outside the gene matches: 6. Germline V gives CDR1 SNHLY, CDR2 FYNNEI. The CDR3 runs 14 residues. The CDR3 reads CASRYGQAGNTIYF. The CDR3 nucleotides are TGTGCCAGCAGATACGGACAGGCAGGAAACACCATATATTTT.

This rearrangement joins TRBV18 to TRBJ1-6, with 8 bases identical to TRBD1. Germline V gene data show CDR1 as KGHSH and CDR2 as LQKENI. The CDR3 runs to 15 residues. With V trimmed by 5 bases and J by 14 bases, 14 bases remained unmatched. CDR3 in amino acids: CASSFRTGQDNTLHF. In nucleotides, the CDR3 is TGTGCCAGCTCATTTAGAACGGGACAGGACAACACCCTCCACTTT.

The chain combines TRBV4-1 with TRBJ1-2, with 7 nucleotides matching TRBD1. With V trimmed by 4 bases and J by 7 bases, 6 bases remained unmatched. This CDR3 has 13 residues. Per germline, CDR1 MGHRA and CDR2 YSYEKL. The CDR3 nucleotides read TGCGCCAGCAGCCTTGAGGGGGCCAGTGGCTACACCTTC. Protein product: CASSLEGASGYTF.

This chain uses TRBV5-6 with TRBJ2-2; 11 bases are shared with TRBD2. This CDR3 has 17 residues. Germline V gene sequence: CDR1 SGHDT, CDR2 YYEEEE. With 4 bases clipped from V and 1 base from J, the junction kept 6 bases outside the gene matches. The CDR3 DNA reads as TGTGCCAGCAGCCTGAACCTAGCGGGAGGGAACACCGGGGAGCTGTTTTTT. Amino acid sequence: CASSLNLAGGNTGELFF. The entire variable domain, with the rest obtained from reference TRBV5-6 and TRBJ2-2, is as follows: DAGVTQSPTHLIKTRGQQVTLRCSPKSGHDTVSWYQQALGQGPQFIFQYYEEEERQRGNFPDRFSGHQFPNYSSELNVNALLLGDSALYLCASSLNLAGGNTGELFFGEGSRLTVL.

V gene TRBV11-2 combines with J gene TRBJ2-7, with D perhaps matching TRBD1 (6 bases). The CDR3 has 13 residues. CDR1 and CDR2 (germline): SGHAT, FQNNGV. V was trimmed by 5 bases and J by 0 bases, leaving 8 bases between them. Here the CDR3 reads CASSRDNSYEQYF. The CDR3 nucleotides read TGTGCCAGCAGCCGGGACAACTCCTACGAGCAGTACTTC.

The chain combines TRBV7-2 with TRBJ2-5; D remains unclear. The germline gives CDR1 SGHTA, CDR2 FQGNSA. Trimming cost V 5 bases and J 5 bases, with 9 bases left between them. The CDR3 totals 12 residues. CDR3 protein: CASSRHGETQYF. Here the CDR3 DNA reads TGTGCCAGCAGCCGGCACGGGGAGACCCAGTACTTC.

CDR3 in DNA: TGTGCCAGCAGCCCCCGAGCCTCTCACGAGCAGTACTTC. Translated: CASSPRASHEQYF. The chain has TRBV11-3 and TRBJ2-7; unclear D gene. V gave up 5 bases and J gave up 5 bases, with 13 bases separating them. CDR1 and CDR2 from the germline V gene are SGHNT and YENEEA. CDR3 length equals 13 residues.

This clone was picked up one time. The chain combines TRBV3-1 (or the pseudogene TRBV3-2) with TRBJ2-3, with 12 bases identical to TRBD2. Germline-derived CDR1 and CDR2 are LGHDT and YNNKEL (reference sequence). CDR3 length: 16 residues. Losses at the gene ends were 4 bases for V and 4 bases for J; bases not matched to a gene: 6. In DNA, the CDR3 is TGTGCCAGCAGCCCGCCTAGCGGGGGGGTGGCAGATACGCAGTATTTT. Translation gives CASSPPSGGVADTQYF.

This chain joins TRBV4-3 and TRBJ1-2; no firm D call. CDR1 LGHNA and CDR2 YSLEER come from the germline V gene. V lost 0 bases to trimming and J lost 1 base, with 9 bases between them. The CDR3 runs 15 residues. CDR3 in DNA: TGCGCCAGCAGCCAAGACACGGTTTATAACTATGGCTACACCTTC. The encoded protein is CASSQDTVYNYGYTF.

This rearrangement joins TRBV2 to TRBJ1-5; D is unclear. This CDR3 region has 14 residues. V was clipped by 7 bases and J by 3 bases, with 13 bases between them. CDR1 and CDR2 (germline): SNHLY, FYNNEI. The chain's CDR3 is CASTAGNSNQPQHF. In DNA form, the CDR3 reads TGTGCCAGCACCGCAGGTAACTCCAATCAGCCCCAGCATTTT.

The chain employs TRBV10-1 and TRBJ2-7; TRBD1 agrees at 7 bases. J was trimmed by 5 bases and V by 4 bases; bases with no gene match: 5. CDR3 length equals 13 residues. Germline V lookup: CDR1 WNHNN, CDR2 SYGVQD (reference sequence). The CDR3 nucleotides read TGCGCCAGCAGTGTCGACAGGGTGCACGAGCAGTACTTC. Its protein product is CASSVDRVHEQYF.

The chain recombines TRBV2 with TRBJ1-4; weak D call: TRBD1 (5 bases). Trimming pared 3 bases from V and 8 bases from J, leaving 13 bases between. Germline V lookup: CDR1 SNHLY, CDR2 FYNNEI. CDR3 length: 14 amino acids. CDR3 nucleotides: TGTGCCAGCAGTGATCCGCAGGGATGGGAAAAACTGTTTTTT. It specifies CASSDPQGWEKLFF.